This TCR beta chain came from a study of technical replicates of blood from four donors. Using immunoSEQ multiplex PCR, the repertoire was profiled, and TCRdb retains in-frame clones only, with some absent. This table has 65,000 to 95,000 clones, approximately 97% appearing once. Germline CDR1 and CDR2: SGHDN and FVKESK. The CDR3 consists of 15 residues. V was clipped by 0 bases and J by 4 bases; unmatched bases: 4. The TCR was taken from a human donor in good health. Sample: T cells isolated from PBMCs. V and J are TRBV14 and TRBJ1-2, with TRBD1 matching over 8 bases. This chain's CDR3 is CASSQDVRGLYGYTF. The CDR3 coding sequence is TGTGCCAGCAGCCAAGATGTCAGGGGGCTCTATGGCTACACCTTC.